The 2 T cell receptor beta chains presented below share a single source sample, sequenced in a study of OX40 agonist ivuxolimab in advanced cancers. The method was immunoSEQ multiplex PCR; TCRdb's version includes in-frame clones alone and lacks a portion of them. The profile shows just under 75,000 clones, 80% to 95% of them singletons. The material sequenced was CD4+ or CD8+ T cells sorted from blood, taken in a trial of the OX40 agonist ivuxolimab. All receptors derive from an adult with an advanced solid tumor such as melanoma, head and neck, liver or kidney cancer.

The table lists this clone with a count of one. The gene calls are TRBV18 and TRBJ2-7, with 7 positions matching TRBD2. Germline V lookup: CDR1 KGHSH, CDR2 LQKENI. The CDR3 has 16 residues. Losses at the gene ends were 3 bases for V and 3 bases for J; bases not matched to a gene: 11. CDR3 protein: CASSPPASGRVYEQYF. In DNA form, the CDR3 reads TGTGCCAGCTCACCTCCCGCTAGCGGCCGAGTCTACGAGCAGTACTTC.

CDR3 nucleotides: TGTGCCAGCAGAGCAGGGCAGAGGACCGGGGAGCTGTTTTTT. Residues: CASRAGQRTGELFF. The gene calls are TRBV6-6 and TRBJ2-2, with D perhaps matching TRBD1 (5 bases). CDR3 length equals 14 residues. CDR1 and CDR2 from the germline V gene are MNHNY and SVGAGI (reference sequence). V was pared by 6 bases and J by 5 bases, with 13 bases between.